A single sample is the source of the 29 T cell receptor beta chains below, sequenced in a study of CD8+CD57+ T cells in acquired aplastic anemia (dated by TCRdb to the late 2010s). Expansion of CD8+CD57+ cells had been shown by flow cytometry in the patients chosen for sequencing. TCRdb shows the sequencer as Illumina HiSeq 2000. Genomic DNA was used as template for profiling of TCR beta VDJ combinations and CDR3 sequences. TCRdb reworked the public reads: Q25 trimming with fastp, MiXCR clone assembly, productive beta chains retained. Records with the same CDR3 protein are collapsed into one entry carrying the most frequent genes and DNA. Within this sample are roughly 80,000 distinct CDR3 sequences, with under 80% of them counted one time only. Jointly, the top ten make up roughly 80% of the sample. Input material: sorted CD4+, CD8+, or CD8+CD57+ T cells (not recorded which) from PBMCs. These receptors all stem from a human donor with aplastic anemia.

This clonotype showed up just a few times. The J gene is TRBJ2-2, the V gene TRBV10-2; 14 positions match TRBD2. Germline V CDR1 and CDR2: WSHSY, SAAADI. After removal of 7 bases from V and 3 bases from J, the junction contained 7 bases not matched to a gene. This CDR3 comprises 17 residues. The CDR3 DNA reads TGCGCCAGCACGGGACTAGCGGGAGAACCGGACACCGGGGAGCTGTTTTTT. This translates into CASTGLAGEPDTGELFF.

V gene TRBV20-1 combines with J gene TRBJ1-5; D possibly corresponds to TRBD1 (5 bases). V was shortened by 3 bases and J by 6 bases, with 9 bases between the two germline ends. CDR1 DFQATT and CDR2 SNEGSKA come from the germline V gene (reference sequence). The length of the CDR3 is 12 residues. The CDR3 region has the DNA TGCAGTGCTAGTGCAGGGAGTCAGCCCCAGCATTTT. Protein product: CSASAGSQPQHF.

CDR3 residues: CATSVGQGGGEQFF. The CDR3, as DNA: TGTGCCACCAGTGTGGGACAGGGCGGGGGTGAGCAGTTCTTC. The J gene is TRBJ2-1, the V gene TRBV24-1; 9 positions agree with TRBD1. The germline V gene has CDR1 KGHDR and CDR2 SFDVKD. The CDR3 has 14 residues. J gave up 9 bases and V 5 bases, and 7 bases lay outside the gene matches.

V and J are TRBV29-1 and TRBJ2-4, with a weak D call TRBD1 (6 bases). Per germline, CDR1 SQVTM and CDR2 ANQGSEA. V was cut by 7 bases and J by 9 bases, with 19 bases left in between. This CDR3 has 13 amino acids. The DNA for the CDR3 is TGCAGCGGATACCAACAGGGATTACGCATTCAGTACTTC. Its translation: CSGYQQGLRIQYF.

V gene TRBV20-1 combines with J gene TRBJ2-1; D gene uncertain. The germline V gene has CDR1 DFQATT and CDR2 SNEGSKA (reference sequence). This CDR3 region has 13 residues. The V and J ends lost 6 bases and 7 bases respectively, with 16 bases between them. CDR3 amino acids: CSAASSRVNEQFF. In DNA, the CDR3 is TGCAGTGCCGCAAGTTCACGGGTGAATGAGCAGTTCTTC.

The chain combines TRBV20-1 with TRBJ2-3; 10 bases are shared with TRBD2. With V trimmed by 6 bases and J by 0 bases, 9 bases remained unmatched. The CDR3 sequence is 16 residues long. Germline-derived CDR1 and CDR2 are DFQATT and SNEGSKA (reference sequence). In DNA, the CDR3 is TGCAGTGCCCTACTAGCGGGGTGGCCGAGCACAGATACGCAGTATTTT. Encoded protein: CSALLAGWPSTDTQYF.

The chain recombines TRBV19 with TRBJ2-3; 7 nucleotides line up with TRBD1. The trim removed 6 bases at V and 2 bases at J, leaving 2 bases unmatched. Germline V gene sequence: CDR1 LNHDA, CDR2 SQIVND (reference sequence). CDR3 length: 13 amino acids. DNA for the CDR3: TGTGCCAGTAGACAGGGGTACACAGATACGCAGTATTTT. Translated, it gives CASRQGYTDTQYF.

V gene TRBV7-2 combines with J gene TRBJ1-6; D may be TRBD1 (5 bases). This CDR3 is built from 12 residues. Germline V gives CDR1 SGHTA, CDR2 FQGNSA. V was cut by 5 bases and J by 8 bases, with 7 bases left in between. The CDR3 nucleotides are TGTGCCAGCAGCCTACAGGATTCACCCCTCCACTTT. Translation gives CASSLQDSPLHF.

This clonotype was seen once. CDR3 bases: TGTGCCAGCAGTGGGGCAGACTACCAAGAGACCCAGTACTTC. It encodes CASSGADYQETQYF. V and J are TRBV2 and TRBJ2-5; D not resolved. The germline V and J ends were trimmed by 4 bases and 0 bases, with 9 bases remaining between them. Per the germline V gene, CDR1 is SNHLY and CDR2 is FYNNEI. CDR3 length: 14 residues.

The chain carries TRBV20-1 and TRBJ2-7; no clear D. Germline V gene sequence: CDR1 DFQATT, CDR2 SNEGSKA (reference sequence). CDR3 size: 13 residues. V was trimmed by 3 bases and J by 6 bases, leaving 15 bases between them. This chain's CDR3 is CSASVGGSSEQYF. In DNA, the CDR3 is TGCAGTGCTAGCGTGGGTGGTTCGTCCGAGCAGTACTTC.

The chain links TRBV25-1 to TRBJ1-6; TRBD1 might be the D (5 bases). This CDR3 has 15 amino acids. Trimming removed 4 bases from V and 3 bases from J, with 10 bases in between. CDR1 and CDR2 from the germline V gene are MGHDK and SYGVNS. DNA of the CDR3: TGTGCCAGCAGTGGGGCGGGGGGCTATAATTCACCCCTCCACTTT. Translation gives CASSGAGGYNSPLHF.

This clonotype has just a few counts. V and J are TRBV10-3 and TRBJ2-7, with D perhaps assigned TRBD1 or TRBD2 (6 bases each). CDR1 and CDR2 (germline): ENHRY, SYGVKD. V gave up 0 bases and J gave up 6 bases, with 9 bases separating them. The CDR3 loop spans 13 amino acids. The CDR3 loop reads CAISESKGGEQYF. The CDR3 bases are TGTGCCATCAGTGAGTCTAAGGGGGGCGAGCAGTACTTC.

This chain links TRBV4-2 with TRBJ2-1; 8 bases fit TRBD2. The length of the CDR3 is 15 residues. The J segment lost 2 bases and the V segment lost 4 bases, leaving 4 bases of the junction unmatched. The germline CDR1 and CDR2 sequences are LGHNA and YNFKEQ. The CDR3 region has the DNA TGTGCCAGCAGCCTTAGCGGGGCTGCCTACAATGAGCAGTTCTTC. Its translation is CASSLSGAAYNEQFF.

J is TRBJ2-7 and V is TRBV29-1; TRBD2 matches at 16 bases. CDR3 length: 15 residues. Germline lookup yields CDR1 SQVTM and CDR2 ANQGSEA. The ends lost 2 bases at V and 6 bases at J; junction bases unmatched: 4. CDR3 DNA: TGCAGCGTTGAAAAAGGGACTAGCGGGGGGGGCGAGCAGTACTTC. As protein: CSVEKGTSGGGEQYF.

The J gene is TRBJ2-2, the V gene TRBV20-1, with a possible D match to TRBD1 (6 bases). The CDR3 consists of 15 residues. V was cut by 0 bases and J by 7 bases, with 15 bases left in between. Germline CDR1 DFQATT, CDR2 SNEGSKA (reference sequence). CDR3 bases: TGCAGTGCTAGAGATCTGTGGGGGCAGGTCGGGGAGCTGTTTTTT. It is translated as CSARDLWGQVGELFF.

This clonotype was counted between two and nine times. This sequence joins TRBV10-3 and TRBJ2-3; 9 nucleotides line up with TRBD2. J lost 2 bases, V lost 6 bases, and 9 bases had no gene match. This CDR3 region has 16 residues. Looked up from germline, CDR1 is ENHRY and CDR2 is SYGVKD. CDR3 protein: CAIRAGLAGTTDTQYF. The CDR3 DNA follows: TGTGCCATCAGAGCGGGGCTAGCGGGAACCACAGATACGCAGTATTTT.

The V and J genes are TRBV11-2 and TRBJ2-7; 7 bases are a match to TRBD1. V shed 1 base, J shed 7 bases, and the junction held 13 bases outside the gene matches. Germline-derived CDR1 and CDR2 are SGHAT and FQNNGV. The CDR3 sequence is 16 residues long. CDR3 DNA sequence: TGTGCCAGCAGCTTAGGTGGCCAGGGGGAGATCTATGAGCAGTACTTC. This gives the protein CASSLGGQGEIYEQYF.

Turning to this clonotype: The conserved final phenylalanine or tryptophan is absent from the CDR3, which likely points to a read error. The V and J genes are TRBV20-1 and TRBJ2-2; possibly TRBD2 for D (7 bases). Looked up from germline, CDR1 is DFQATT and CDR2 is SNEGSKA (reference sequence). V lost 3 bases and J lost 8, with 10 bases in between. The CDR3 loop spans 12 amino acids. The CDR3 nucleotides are TGCAGTGCTAGTAGGGGGGGAGGGGAGCTGTTTCTT. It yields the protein CSASRGGGELFL.

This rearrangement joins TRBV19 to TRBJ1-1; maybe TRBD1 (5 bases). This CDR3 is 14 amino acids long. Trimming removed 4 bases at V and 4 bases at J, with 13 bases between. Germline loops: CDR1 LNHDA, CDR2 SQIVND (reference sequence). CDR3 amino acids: CASSKARGGTEAFF. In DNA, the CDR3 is TGTGCCAGTAGTAAGGCGAGGGGTGGCACTGAAGCTTTCTTT.

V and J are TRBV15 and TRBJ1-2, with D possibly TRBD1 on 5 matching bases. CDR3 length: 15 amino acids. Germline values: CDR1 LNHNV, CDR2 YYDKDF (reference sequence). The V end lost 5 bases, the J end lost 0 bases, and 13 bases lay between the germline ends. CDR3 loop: CATSLRGVANYGYTF. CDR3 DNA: TGTGCCACCAGCCTTCGGGGGGTGGCTAACTATGGCTACACCTTC.

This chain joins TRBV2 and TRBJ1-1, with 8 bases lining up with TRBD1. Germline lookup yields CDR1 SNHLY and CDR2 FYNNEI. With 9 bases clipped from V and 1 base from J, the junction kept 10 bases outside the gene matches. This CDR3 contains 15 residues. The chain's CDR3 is CASRDRLNPNTEAFF. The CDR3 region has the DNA TGTGCCAGTCGGGACAGGCTGAATCCGAACACTGAAGCTTTCTTT.

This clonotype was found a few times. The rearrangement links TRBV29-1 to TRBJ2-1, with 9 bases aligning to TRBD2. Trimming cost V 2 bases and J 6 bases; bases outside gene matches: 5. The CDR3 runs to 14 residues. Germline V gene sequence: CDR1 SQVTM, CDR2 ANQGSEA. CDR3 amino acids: CSVERGRASNEQFF. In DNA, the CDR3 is TGCAGCGTTGAACGCGGGAGGGCCTCCAATGAGCAGTTCTTC.

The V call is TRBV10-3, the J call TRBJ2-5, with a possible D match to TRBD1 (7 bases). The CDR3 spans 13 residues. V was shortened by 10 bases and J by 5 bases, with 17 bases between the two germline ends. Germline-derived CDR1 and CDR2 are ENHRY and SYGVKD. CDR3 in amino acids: CASSRGEMETQYF. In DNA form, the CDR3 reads TGTGCCAGCAGCAGGGGGGAAATGGAGACCCAGTACTTC.

CDR3 coding DNA: TGTGCCAGCAGTGAACAGGGAAATTCACCCCTCCACTTT. Its protein is CASSEQGNSPLHF. The genes are TRBV25-1 and TRBJ1-6; D might be TRBD1 (5 bases). Germline CDR1 MGHDK, CDR2 SYGVNS. The CDR3 totals 13 residues. Trimming cost V 2 bases and J 7 bases, with 6 bases left between them.

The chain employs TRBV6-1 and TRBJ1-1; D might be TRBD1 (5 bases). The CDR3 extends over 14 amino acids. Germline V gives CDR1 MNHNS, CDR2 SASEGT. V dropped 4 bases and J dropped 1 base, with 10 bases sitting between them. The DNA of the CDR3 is TGTGCCAGCAGTGCGGACATGTGGAACACTGAAGCTTTCTTT. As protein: CASSADMWNTEAFF.

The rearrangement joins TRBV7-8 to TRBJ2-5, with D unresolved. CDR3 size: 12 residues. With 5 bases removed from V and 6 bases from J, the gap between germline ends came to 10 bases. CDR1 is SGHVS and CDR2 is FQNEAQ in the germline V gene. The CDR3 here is CASSATRKTQYF. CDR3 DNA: TGTGCCAGCAGCGCTACGCGTAAGACCCAGTACTTC.

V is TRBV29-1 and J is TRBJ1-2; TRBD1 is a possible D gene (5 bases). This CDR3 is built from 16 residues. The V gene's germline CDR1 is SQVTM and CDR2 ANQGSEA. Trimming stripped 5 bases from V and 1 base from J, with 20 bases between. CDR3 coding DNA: TGCAGCGTTCCTGATTCGGGACTATACTATAACTATGGCTACACCTTC. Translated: CSVPDSGLYYNYGYTF.

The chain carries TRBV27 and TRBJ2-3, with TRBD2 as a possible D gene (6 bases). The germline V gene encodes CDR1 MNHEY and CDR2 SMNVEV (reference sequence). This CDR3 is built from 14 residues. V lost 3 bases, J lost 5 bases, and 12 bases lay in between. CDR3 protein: CASSFGTPGDTQYF. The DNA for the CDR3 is TGTGCCAGCAGTTTCGGGACTCCGGGAGATACGCAGTATTTT.

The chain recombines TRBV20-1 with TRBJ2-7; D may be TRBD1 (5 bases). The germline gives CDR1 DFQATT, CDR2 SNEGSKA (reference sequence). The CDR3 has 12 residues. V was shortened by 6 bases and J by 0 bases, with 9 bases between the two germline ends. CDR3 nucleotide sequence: TGCAGTGCCTACGACAGCTCCTACGAGCAGTACTTC. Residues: CSAYDSSYEQYF.